Included here is one T cell receptor beta chain sequence, with context. What it recognizes is unknown. Its ends do not fully match the called genes, so a read error is possible. From germline, CDR1 is SEHNR and CDR2 FQNEAQ (reference sequence). CDR3 length equals 12 residues. This record comes from a study of cytomegalovirus exposure and HLA in healthy donors. Background on the study: Researchers previously reported finding 100 million or so unique TCR beta sequences from about 179 million T cells.

Researchers ran the PCR with 60 Vbeta and 13 Jbeta primers. The repertoire was sequenced with immunoSEQ multiplex PCR; TCRdb's copy has only in-frame clones and lacks some. The table has 220,000 or so clones, 70% to 80% seen once; the top ten hold roughly 1.9%. Study results and limitations: A classifier reportedly called cytomegalovirus status with high sensitivity and specificity.

The clonotype was recovered from a woman in her 30s in good health and CMV-seronegative. Sequencing input: PBMCs. The genes are TRBV7-9 and TRBJ1-2; D gene unclear. This CDR3 reads CASSTNRIGYSF. DNA of the CDR3: TGTGCCAGCAGCACGAACAGAATTGGCTACTCCTTC.